The rows below give T cell receptor beta chains drawn from one sample of a study of blood T cell repertoires in COVID-19. Assay used: immunoSEQ multiplex PCR; TCRdb lists only in-frame clones, some missing. The repertoire has fewer than 350,000 clones, approximately 81% of them found once; the top ten carry about 3.2%. Sequenced material: peripheral blood. The source is a woman aged 55-69 years with active or convalescent COVID-19. Both conserved end residues are part of each CDR3. D genes are given only for firm matches. Clone size is stated in some rows and not others, as once, few, many or a class when expanded.

clone size: once; J gene: TRBJ1-4; V gene: TRBV10-3; D gene: TRBD1; CDR3 DNA: TGTGCCATTAGAGCCGGGACAGGGGGCAATGAAAAACTGTTTTTT; CDR3 protein: CAIRAGTGGNEKLFF
clone size: .; J gene: TRBJ1-3; V gene: TRBV27; D gene: TRBD1; CDR3 DNA: TGTGCCAGCAGCCGAACAGGGGGCTCTGGAAACACCATATATTTT; CDR3 protein: CASSRTGGSGNTIYF
clone size: .; J gene: TRBJ1-6; V gene: TRBV30; D gene: TRBD1; CDR3 DNA: TGTGCCTGGAGTGTACCCTTCGACAGGGCCCGTTCTCCCCTCCACTTT; CDR3 protein: CAWSVPFDRARSPLHF
clone size: .; J gene: TRBJ1-2; V gene: TRBV7-2; D gene: TRBD1; CDR3 DNA: TGTGCCAGCAGCTTAGGGGGACAGGGGGTGTTCGGTGGCTACACCTTC; CDR3 protein: CASSLGGQGVFGGYTF
clone size: .; J gene: TRBJ2-2; V gene: TRBV30; D gene: TRBD1; CDR3 DNA: TGTGCCTGGAGGGACAGGGGGCAGAGCACCGGGGAGCTGTTTTTT; CDR3 protein: CAWRDRGQSTGELFF
clone size: .; J gene: TRBJ2-5; V gene: TRBV5-8; D gene: TRBD2; CDR3 DNA: TGTGCCAGCAGCTCCGGCCGGCGCGGGGGGGTCATCGAGACCCAGTACTTC; CDR3 protein: CASSSGRRGGVIETQYF
clone size: once; J gene: TRBJ1-1; V gene: TRBV7-2; D gene: TRBD1; CDR3 DNA: TGTGCCAGCAGCTCCGACAGGGGGCGCGGAAGCACTGAAGCTTTCTTT; CDR3 protein: CASSSDRGRGSTEAFF
clone size: .; J gene: TRBJ1-2; V gene: TRBV6-4; D gene: .; CDR3 DNA: TGTGCCAGCAGTGACTCGAGGCAGGGCCAAGGCTACACCTTC; CDR3 protein: CASSDSRQGQGYTF
clone size: .; J gene: TRBJ1-1; V gene: TRBV12-5; D gene: .; CDR3 DNA: TGTGCTAGTGGTTTGGTACGTTCAGCAGGAATGCCTGAAGCTTTCTTT; CDR3 protein: CASGLVRSAGMPEAFF
clone size: .; J gene: TRBJ1-3; V gene: TRBV7-7; D gene: .; CDR3 DNA: TGTGCTAGCAGCTTGTGGCAGAATAAGATCTCTGGAAACACCATATATTTT; CDR3 protein: CASSLWQNKISGNTIYF
clone size: once; J gene: TRBJ2-1; V gene: TRBV7-9; D gene: TRBD1; CDR3 DNA: TGTGCCAGCAGCTTCCTAGGGTGGGGACAGGTCTACAATGAGCAGTTCTTC; CDR3 protein: CASSFLGWGQVYNEQFF
clone size: .; J gene: TRBJ2-5; V gene: TRBV3-1/TRBV3-2; D gene: TRBD1; CDR3 DNA: TGTGCCAGCAGTCAGGGGGCGCGGGAGACCCAGTACTTC; CDR3 protein: CASSQGARETQYF
clone size: .; J gene: TRBJ2-1; V gene: TRBV7-3; D gene: TRBD2; CDR3 DNA: TGTGCCAGCAGCTTAAATCTAGCGGGGATCTACAATGAGCAGTTCTTC; CDR3 protein: CASSLNLAGIYNEQFF
clone size: .; J gene: TRBJ2-2; V gene: TRBV9; D gene: .; CDR3 DNA: TGTGCCAGCAGCGTAGGCGGCGGGGAGCTGTTTTTT; CDR3 protein: CASSVGGGELFF
clone size: .; J gene: TRBJ2-2; V gene: TRBV18; D gene: TRBD1; CDR3 DNA: TGTGCCAGCTCACCCTCTAGACAGGGCGGCACCGGGGAGCTGTTTTTT; CDR3 protein: CASSPSRQGGTGELFF
clone size: few; J gene: TRBJ1-2; V gene: TRBV28; D gene: .; CDR3 DNA: TGTGCCAGCGCGCCTCTTTTGTGGGGCTACACCTTC; CDR3 protein: CASAPLLWGYTF
clone size: few; J gene: TRBJ1-2; V gene: TRBV25-1; D gene: TRBD1; CDR3 DNA: TGTGCCAGCAGTTGGGACAGCGGCTATGGCTACACCTTC; CDR3 protein: CASSWDSGYGYTF
clone size: .; J gene: TRBJ2-2; V gene: TRBV6-5; D gene: TRBD2; CDR3 DNA: TGTGCCAGCAGTAGGACTAGCGGGGGTAGCGGGGAGCTGTTTTTT; CDR3 protein: CASSRTSGGSGELFF
clone size: .; J gene: TRBJ1-5; V gene: TRBV9; D gene: .; CDR3 DNA: TGTGCCAGCAGCGTAGAAGGCAGCGGCAATCAGCCCCAGCATTTT; CDR3 protein: CASSVEGSGNQPQHF
clone size: .; J gene: TRBJ2-5; V gene: TRBV3-1/TRBV3-2; D gene: TRBD1; CDR3 DNA: TGTGCCAGCAGCCAAGATATGACACAGGGGGCCAGTGAGACCCAGTACTTC; CDR3 protein: CASSQDMTQGASETQYF
clone size: .; J gene: TRBJ2-7; V gene: TRBV4-1; D gene: .; CDR3 DNA: TGCGCCAGCAGCCAAGGGTTGGCAGGGGCACCCTACGAGCAGTACTTC; CDR3 protein: CASSQGLAGAPYEQYF
clone size: .; J gene: TRBJ1-3; V gene: TRBV2; D gene: TRBD1; CDR3 DNA: TGTGCCAGCATCCCAGGGGGTTCAGACACCATATATTTT; CDR3 protein: CASIPGGSDTIYF
clone size: .; J gene: TRBJ1-1; V gene: TRBV4-3; D gene: .; CDR3 DNA: TGCGCCAGCAGCCAACTTACAGGCTCCGTGAACACTGAAGCTTTCTTT; CDR3 protein: CASSQLTGSVNTEAFF
clone size: .; J gene: TRBJ2-5; V gene: TRBV4-2; D gene: .; CDR3 DNA: TGTGCCAGCAGCCGCGAGGCAGGACTCCCATACCAAGAGACCCAGTACTTC; CDR3 protein: CASSREAGLPYQETQYF
clone size: .; J gene: TRBJ1-6; V gene: TRBV19; D gene: TRBD1; CDR3 DNA: TGTGCCAGCGGTACAGGGGGGAATTCACCCCTCCACTTT; CDR3 protein: CASGTGGNSPLHF
clone size: .; J gene: TRBJ2-5; V gene: TRBV7-2; D gene: TRBD2; CDR3 DNA: TGTGCCAGCAGCTTAGCCGGGACTAGCGGGCAAGAGACCCAGTACTTC; CDR3 protein: CASSLAGTSGQETQYF
clone size: few; J gene: TRBJ1-5; V gene: TRBV18; D gene: .; CDR3 DNA: TGTGCCAGCTCTACGGGACAAGCGGGCAATCAGCCCCAGCATTTT; CDR3 protein: CASSTGQAGNQPQHF
clone size: .; J gene: TRBJ1-4; V gene: TRBV7-9; D gene: .; CDR3 DNA: TGTGCCAGCAGCCCACCAGGACGGGATAATGAAAAACTGTTTTTT; CDR3 protein: CASSPPGRDNEKLFF
clone size: once; J gene: TRBJ2-3; V gene: TRBV10-3; D gene: TRBD2; CDR3 DNA: TGTGCCATCAGCCGGGGGACTAGCGGGCCCCGAAGCACAGATACGCAGTATTTT; CDR3 protein: CAISRGTSGPRSTDTQYF